One and the same sample provided the 27 T cell receptor beta chains below, sequenced in a study of human T cells and chemical hapten exposure. Time point reported: pre-sensitization, week 0. Treatment described: therapeutic diphenylcyclopropenone sensitization with weekly scalp DPC. TCRdb re-called the RACE reads with MiXCR, one entry per CDR3 protein. The table lists about 85,000 distinct CDR3 sequences, 7.5% to 9.5% of them singletons. The source was whole blood, collected in connection with sensitization to the hapten diphenylcyclopropenone (DPC). The receptor set was obtained from a man aged 40-49 years with alopecia areata. Some clones in this sample may be carry-over from other donors' samples.

The chain couples TRBV5-1 to TRBJ1-1; TRBD1 is a possible D gene (6 bases). V lost 6 bases and J 4 bases, leaving 16 bases between the germline ends. This CDR3 has 14 amino acids. The germline gives CDR1 SGHRS, CDR2 YFSETQ. The CDR3 bases are TGCGCCAGCACCATTGGGGGGGGCGGCACTGAAGCTTTCTTT. It yields the protein CASTIGGGGTEAFF.

The V gene is TRBV10-3, the J gene TRBJ2-1; D gene unclear. The germline CDR1 and CDR2 sequences are ENHRY and SYGVKD. V lost 6 bases, J lost 6 bases, and 6 bases lay in between. The length of the CDR3 is 11 residues. DNA of the CDR3: TGTGCCATCAGGACTGTCAATGAGCAGTTCTTC. Translated, it gives CAIRTVNEQFF.

This clonotype occurred many times. This sequence joins TRBV29-1 and TRBJ2-4; D is uncertain. CDR1 and CDR2 from the germline V gene are SQVTM and ANQGSEA. This CDR3 is built from 15 residues. V was cut by 4 bases and J by 8 bases, with 21 bases left in between. CDR3 nucleotides: TGCAGCGTTGGTTTCCCCGGCGGTGGGTCGTACATTCAGTACTTC. Amino acid sequence: CSVGFPGGGSYIQYF.

This clonotype appeared many times. The chain joins TRBV29-1 to TRBJ1-2, with 8 bases identical to TRBD1. Germline CDR1 reads SQVTM; CDR2 reads ANQGSEA. This CDR3 is built from 14 residues. J was trimmed by 5 bases and V by 2 bases; bases with no gene match: 7. The CDR3 DNA reads as TGCAGCGTTGAATTACAGGGGGGGGGATATGGCTACACCTTC. It is translated as CSVELQGGGYGYTF.

CDR3 nucleotide sequence: TGTGCCAGCAGTCTAACAGGGCCCTACGAGCAGTACTTC. The encoded protein is CASSLTGPYEQYF. The chain has TRBV25-1 and TRBJ2-7, with TRBD1 as a possible D gene (6 bases). Trimming took off 5 bases at V and 2 bases at J, with 10 bases between the two ends. The V gene's germline CDR1 is MGHDK and CDR2 SYGVNS. The CDR3 runs to 13 residues.

This clonotype has ten or more counts. This sequence joins TRBV28 and TRBJ2-7; TRBD1 is a possible D gene (6 bases). Trimming shortened V by 7 bases and J by 1 base, and 17 bases separated the two germline ends. This CDR3 comprises 15 residues. Per germline, CDR1 MDHEN and CDR2 SYDVKM. The CDR3 DNA follows: TGTGCCAGCACACCAGCCGGGACAAGATCCTACGAGCAGTACTTC. This translates into CASTPAGTRSYEQYF.

This clonotype was picked up a small number of times. This rearrangement joins TRBV30 to TRBJ2-3, with D hard to call. Looked up from germline, CDR1 is GTSNPN and CDR2 is SVGIG (reference sequence). Trimming pared 5 bases from V and 0 bases from J, leaving 9 bases between. The CDR3 extends over 13 amino acids. Here the CDR3 reads CAWAVGSTDTQYF. The CDR3 coding sequence is TGTGCCTGGGCCGTTGGTAGCACAGATACGCAGTATTTT.

The genes are TRBV7-2 and TRBJ2-1, with D possibly matching TRBD2 (5 bases). V was cut by 5 bases and J by 9 bases, with 20 bases left in between. The germline V gene encodes CDR1 SGHTA and CDR2 FQGNSA. This CDR3 contains 15 residues. The CDR3 sequence is CASSPSAASFVEQFF. The CDR3, as DNA: TGTGCCAGCAGCCCGAGCGCGGCTAGCTTCGTTGAGCAGTTCTTC. Using reference TRBV7-2 and TRBJ2-1 for the parts outside the CDR3, the full variable domain is GAGVSQSPSNKVTEKGKDVELRCDPISGHTALYWYRQSLGQGLEFLIYFQGNSAPDKSGLPSDRFSAERTGGSVSTLTIQRTQQEDSAVYLCASSPSAASFVEQFFGPGTRLTVL.

This clonotype appeared many times. This chain links TRBV7-8 with TRBJ1-5; TRBD1 aligns across 8 bases. Germline CDR1 and CDR2: SGHVS and FQNEAQ. The J segment lost 2 bases and the V segment lost 5 bases, leaving 8 bases of the junction unmatched. This CDR3 contains 16 residues. As DNA, the CDR3 is TGTGCCAGCAGCGTAACCAGGGGGCACGGCAATCAGCCCCAGCATTTT. This translates into CASSVTRGHGNQPQHF.

V and J are TRBV6-6 and TRBJ2-2, with a tentative D call TRBD2 (5 bases). CDR1 is MNHNY, CDR2 SVGAGI, per germline (reference sequence). The CDR3 sequence is 15 residues long. V gave up 2 bases and J gave up 6 bases, with 13 bases separating them. The DNA of the CDR3 is TGTGCCAGCAGTTACCCCCAACTAGGAGCCGGGGAGCTGTTTTTT. Translated: CASSYPQLGAGELFF.

At least ten counts were recorded for this clonotype. The chain employs TRBV10-3 and TRBJ2-3; 8 nucleotides agree with TRBD1. Germline lookup yields CDR1 ENHRY and CDR2 SYGVKD. V gave up 2 bases and J gave up 4 bases; unmatched junction bases: 2. This CDR3 has 14 residues. For the CDR3, the DNA is TGTGCCATCAGTGAGAGGACAGGGTCAGATACGCAGTATTTT. This gives the protein CAISERTGSDTQYF.

This chain connects TRBV19 to TRBJ2-3, with TRBD2 matching 8 bases. The germline V gene has CDR1 LNHDA and CDR2 SQIVND (reference sequence). The CDR3 loop spans 16 amino acids. Unmatched junction bases numbered 4, after V lost 0 bases and J lost 2 bases. CDR3 sequence (DNA): TGTGCCAGTAGTATAGATCCGGGAGGGACCACAGATACGCAGTATTTT. Its protein is CASSIDPGGTTDTQYF.

The table lists this clonotype with many counts. This CDR3 reads CAISYRGGMNTEAFF. CDR3 in DNA: TGTGCCATCAGCTACAGGGGAGGGATGAACACTGAAGCTTTCTTT. The V and J genes are TRBV10-3 and TRBJ1-1; 7 bases align to TRBD1. The J segment lost 0 bases and the V segment lost 6 bases, leaving 7 bases of the junction unmatched. This CDR3 spans 15 amino acids. Germline assignment: CDR1 ENHRY and CDR2 SYGVKD.

V is TRBV15 and J is TRBJ2-4, with D hard to call. Germline-derived CDR1 and CDR2 are LNHNV and YYDKDF (reference sequence). The CDR3 has 13 amino acids. Between the trimmed V and J ends, which lost 0 bases and 5 bases, there was a span of 5 bases. The CDR3 spells CATSRDRENIQYF. In nucleotides, the CDR3 is TGTGCCACCAGCAGAGATCGTGAAAACATTCAGTACTTC.

This clonotype was seen many times. This sequence joins TRBV29-1 and TRBJ1-4, with 9 bases matching TRBD1. The CDR3 is 16 amino acids. Germline values: CDR1 SQVTM, CDR2 ANQGSEA. Unmatched junction bases numbered 7, after V lost 5 bases and J lost 0 bases. In DNA, the CDR3 is TGCAGCGTTAAGGGGACAGGGCACGCAACTAATGAAAAACTGTTTTTT. The encoded protein is CSVKGTGHATNEKLFF. The full variable domain, in which reference TRBV29-1 and TRBJ1-4 provide the parts outside the CDR3, is SAVISQKPSRDICQRGTSLTIQCQVDSQVTMMFWYRQQPGQSLTLIATANQGSEATYESGFVIDKFPISRPNLTFSTLTVSNMSPEDSSIYLCSVKGTGHATNEKLFFGSGTQLSVL.

This clonotype came up a few times. Here the CDR3 reads CASSSQLAGDDFGVEYF. The CDR3 DNA follows: TGTGCCAGCAGCTCTCAACTAGCGGGAGATGATTTCGGGGTCGAGTATTTT. The chain links TRBV11-2 to TRBJ2-3, with 11 bases aligning to TRBD2. The CDR3 totals 17 residues. With 4 bases clipped from V and 13 bases from J, the junction kept 19 bases outside the gene matches. Germline values: CDR1 SGHAT, CDR2 FQNNGV.

This clonotype was found many times. The chain employs TRBV11-2 and TRBJ2-5, with 9 bases that match TRBD1. The germline V gene has CDR1 SGHAT and CDR2 FQNNGV. Trimming removed 2 bases from V and 3 bases from J; junction bases left unmatched: 7. The CDR3 runs to 16 residues. The CDR3 DNA reads as TGTGCCAGCAGCTTATGGTCCGGACAGGGGAAAGAGACCCAGTACTTC. Protein: CASSLWSGQGKETQYF. Variable domain in full (rest from reference TRBV11-2 and TRBJ2-5): EAGVAQSPRYKIIEKRQSVAFWCNPISGHATLYWYQQILGQGPKLLIQFQNNGVVDDSQLPKDRFSAERLKGVDSTLKIQPAKLEDSAVYLCASSLWSGQGKETQYFGPGTRLLVL.

The J gene is TRBJ1-1, the V gene TRBV10-3, with 10 bases identical to TRBD1. CDR1 and CDR2 from the germline V gene are ENHRY and SYGVKD. The CDR3 is made up of 13 amino acids. The junction had 3 bases not matched to a gene; V was cut back by 6 bases and J by 5 bases. This chain's CDR3 is CAISRDRGTEAFF. The CDR3 region has the DNA TGTGCCATCAGCCGGGACAGGGGTACTGAAGCTTTCTTT.

This clonotype has only a few counts. The gene calls are TRBV13 and TRBJ2-7; D is unresolved. Germline V gene lookup returns CDR1 PRHDT and CDR2 FYEKMQ (reference sequence). This CDR3 is built from 14 residues. V dropped 0 bases and J dropped 3 bases, with 9 bases sitting between them. The CDR3 region is CASSLGPDYYEQYV. CDR3 nucleotide sequence: TGTGCCAGCAGCTTAGGGCCAGATTACTACGAGCAGTACGTC.

In its sample, this clonotype was seen a few times. This chain links TRBV6-5 with TRBJ2-2; D gene uncertain. V dropped 6 bases and J dropped 7 bases, with 12 bases sitting between them. CDR1 is MNHEY, CDR2 SVGAGI, per germline. This CDR3 has 13 residues. CDR3 DNA sequence: TGTGCCAGCAGACCGCCGAGAGGCGGGGAGCTGTTTTTT. Encoded protein: CASRPPRGGELFF.

This clonotype was seen more than once but under ten times. The chain couples TRBV5-1 to TRBJ2-7; D remains unclear. Trimming stripped 5 bases from V and 1 base from J, with 10 bases between. CDR3 length: 13 residues. The germline V gene encodes CDR1 SGHRS and CDR2 YFSETQ. The CDR3 region is CASRKSDSYEQYF. In DNA form, the CDR3 reads TGCGCCAGCAGGAAGAGCGATTCCTACGAGCAGTACTTC. Based on the CDR3 plus reference TRBV5-1 and TRBJ2-7, the full variable domain is KAGVTQTPRYLIKTRGQQVTLSCSPISGHRSVSWYQQTPGQGLQFLFEYFSETQRNKGNFPGRFSGRQFSNSRSEMNVSTLELGDSALYLCASRKSDSYEQYFGPGTRLTVT.

The chain employs TRBV5-1 and TRBJ2-3; 9 positions agree with TRBD1. Germline V lookup: CDR1 SGHRS, CDR2 YFSETQ. This CDR3 has 15 amino acids. Unmatched junction bases numbered 8, after V lost 8 bases and J lost 1 base. The CDR3 DNA sequence: TGCGCCAGTAGCCTTAGGACAGGGGGCACAGATACGCAGTATTTT. Residues: CASSLRTGGTDTQYF.

The chain employs TRBV24-1 and TRBJ2-7; 12 bases align to TRBD2. The V gene end was trimmed by 5 bases and the J gene end by 4 bases; junction bases not matched to a gene: 14. Germline V gene sequence: CDR1 KGHDR, CDR2 SFDVKD. The CDR3 length is 18 residues. The CDR3 DNA reads TGTGCCACCAGTGTCGCTAGCGGGAGGGCCGATACTTGTTACGAGCAGTACGTC. It is translated as CATSVASGRADTCYEQYV.

This chain links TRBV6-5 with TRBJ1-6, with D possibly being TRBD1 (6 bases). Germline V lookup: CDR1 MNHEY, CDR2 SVGAGI. The CDR3 has 15 amino acids. V lost 10 bases and J lost 1, with 14 bases in between. The CDR3 region has the DNA TGTGCCATCGGACGGGGGCGGTCCTATAATTCACCCCTCCACTTT. It codes for CAIGRGRSYNSPLHF.

This clonotype has only a few counts. V usage is TRBV2 and J usage is TRBJ2-4; TRBD1 might be the D (5 bases). Per germline, CDR1 SNHLY and CDR2 FYNNEI. Trimming removed 8 bases from V and 0 bases from J, with 17 bases in between. The CDR3 has 16 residues. For the CDR3, the DNA is TGTGCCAGCGAAAGGGGAACGGGTCTAGCCAAAAACATTCAGTACTTC. Protein product: CASERGTGLAKNIQYF.

The chain employs TRBV5-1 and TRBJ2-5; D uncertain. Trimming removed 1 base from V and 0 bases from J, with 7 bases in between. The CDR3 sequence is 14 residues long. The germline V gene has CDR1 SGHRS and CDR2 YFSETQ. DNA of the CDR3: TGCGCCAGCAGCTTGATACTGTACCAAGAGACCCAGTACTTC. Its protein is CASSLILYQETQYF.

Many counts were recorded for this clonotype. J is TRBJ2-5 and V is TRBV20-1; 11 nucleotides align to TRBD2. The germline gives CDR1 DFQATT, CDR2 SNEGSKA (reference sequence). After removal of 1 base from V and 5 bases from J, the junction contained 12 bases not matched to a gene. The CDR3 length is 17 residues. The CDR3 coding sequence is TGCAGTGCTAGAGTTCTCACGACTAGCGGGACGACGGAGACCCAGTACTTC. It encodes CSARVLTTSGTTETQYF.